Listed below are T cell receptor beta chains from one sample, sequenced in a study of T cells in Graves' hyperthyroidism and ophthalmopathy. TCRdb re-derived calls from the multiplex PCR reads in MiXCR, one entry per CDR3 protein. The sample shows approximately 600,000 distinct CDR3 sequences, roughly 14% of them seen only once. The material sequenced was blood. These receptors all stem from a woman between 40 and 50 years old with Graves' ophthalmopathy. The CDR3 runs from the conserved cysteine through the conserved F or W. The D gene is left open where the match is weak. Only part of the rows carry a size: once, few, many, or a class if the clone is expanded.

J gene: TRBJ1-1
V gene: TRBV15
D gene: TRBD1
clone size: .
CDR3 length: 14
CDR3 DNA: TGTGCCACCAGCAGTAGGACAGGAGCCCCCGAAGCTTTCTTT
CDR3 protein: CATSSRTGAPEAFF

J gene: TRBJ2-5
V gene: TRBV6-2/TRBV6-3
D gene: TRBD2
clone size: .
CDR3 length: 15
CDR3 DNA: TGTGCCAGCAGTCGAAGACTAGCCTCGTCGGAGACCCAGTACTTC
CDR3 protein: CASSRRLASSETQYF

J gene: TRBJ2-6
V gene: TRBV5-6
D gene: .
clone size: .
CDR3 length: 15
CDR3 DNA: TGTGCCAGCAGCTTTGCCGCCTCTGGGGCCAACGTCCTGACTTTC
CDR3 protein: CASSFAASGANVLTF

J gene: TRBJ2-6
V gene: TRBV27
D gene: TRBD1
clone size: many
CDR3 length: 18
CDR3 DNA: TGTGCCAGCAGTCATGGACAGGGCCCCAACTCTGGGGCCAACGTCCTGACTTTC
CDR3 protein: CASSHGQGPNSGANVLTF

J gene: TRBJ2-7
V gene: TRBV7-8
D gene: .
clone size: many
CDR3 length: 14
CDR3 DNA: TGTGCCAGCAGCAAATACAGGGTGGGCTACGAGCAGTACTTC
CDR3 protein: CASSKYRVGYEQYF

J gene: TRBJ2-7
V gene: TRBV12-3/TRBV12-4
D gene: .
clone size: many
CDR3 length: 14
CDR3 DNA: TGTGCCAGCACAAAGGGGACAGCGGGAGACGAGCAGTACTTC
CDR3 protein: CASTKGTAGDEQYF

J gene: TRBJ2-5
V gene: TRBV6-2/TRBV6-3
D gene: TRBD1
clone size: .
CDR3 length: 17
CDR3 DNA: TGTGCCAGCTGCTCCCTTAGGGACAGCATGGTCGAAGAGACCCAGTACTTC
CDR3 protein: CASCSLRDSMVEETQYF

J gene: TRBJ2-7
V gene: TRBV27
D gene: .
clone size: many
CDR3 length: 15
CDR3 DNA: TGTGCCAGCAGTTTATCCAGGTTTACGATTAACGAGCAGTACTTC
CDR3 protein: CASSLSRFTINEQYF

J gene: TRBJ2-2
V gene: TRBV28
D gene: TRBD1
clone size: .
CDR3 length: 15
CDR3 DNA: TGTGCCAGCAGCACAGGGGGCAAGAACACCGGGGAGCTGTTTTTT
CDR3 protein: CASSTGGKNTGELFF

J gene: TRBJ2-2
V gene: TRBV27
D gene: TRBD1
clone size: many
CDR3 length: 15
CDR3 DNA: TGTGCCACCCAGCCGGGACAGGGAGTCACCGGGGAGCTGTTTTTT
CDR3 protein: CATQPGQGVTGELFF

J gene: TRBJ2-2
V gene: TRBV27
D gene: .
clone size: few
CDR3 length: 12
CDR3 DNA: TGTGCCAGCAGTTTATACCATGGGGAGCTGTTTTTT
CDR3 protein: CASSLYHGELFF

J gene: TRBJ2-5
V gene: TRBV6-1
D gene: .
clone size: .
CDR3 length: 14
CDR3 DNA: TGTGCCAGCACCTCCGCGTCAGCCCAAGAGACCCAGTACTTC
CDR3 protein: CASTSASAQETQYF

J gene: TRBJ2-2
V gene: TRBV29-1
D gene: .
clone size: many
CDR3 length: 17
CDR3 DNA: TGCAGCGTTCAACTACCCTACGGCAGGATGAACACCGGGGAGCTGTTTTTT
CDR3 protein: CSVQLPYGRMNTGELFF

J gene: TRBJ1-2
V gene: TRBV6-5
D gene: .
clone size: few
CDR3 length: 14
CDR3 DNA: TGTGCCAGCAGTTACCTCGGCGGGGAGCATGGCTACACCTTC
CDR3 protein: CASSYLGGEHGYTF

J gene: TRBJ2-7
V gene: TRBV29-1
D gene: .
clone size: many
CDR3 length: 15
CDR3 DNA: TGCAGCGTTGAAGATAGGACAGTCCCACCCTACGAGCAGTACTTC
CDR3 protein: CSVEDRTVPPYEQYF

J gene: TRBJ2-2
V gene: TRBV6-5
D gene: .
clone size: many
CDR3 length: 12
CDR3 DNA: TGTGCCAGCAGTTACGTCAGCGGGGAGCTGTTTTTT
CDR3 protein: CASSYVSGELFF

J gene: TRBJ2-5
V gene: TRBV6-5
D gene: TRBD2
clone size: many
CDR3 length: 14
CDR3 DNA: TGTGCCGTCAGGGTGACTAGCGGACCAGAGACCCAGTACTTC
CDR3 protein: CAVRVTSGPETQYF

J gene: TRBJ2-6
V gene: TRBV27
D gene: .
clone size: many
CDR3 length: 16
CDR3 DNA: TGTGCCAGCAGAATGCAGTTCCGCTCTGGGGCCAACGTCCTGACTTTC
CDR3 protein: CASRMQFRSGANVLTF

J gene: TRBJ2-7
V gene: TRBV29-1
D gene: TRBD1
clone size: few
CDR3 length: 14
CDR3 DNA: TGCAGCGTTGAGTCTATCGGGACAGGGAACGAGCAGTACTTC
CDR3 protein: CSVESIGTGNEQYF

J gene: TRBJ2-7
V gene: TRBV28
D gene: .
clone size: .
CDR3 length: 12
CDR3 DNA: TGTGCCAGCAGTTGGCGGGAATACGAGCAGTACTTC
CDR3 protein: CASSWREYEQYF

J gene: TRBJ2-7
V gene: TRBV4-1
D gene: TRBD2
clone size: many
CDR3 length: 15
CDR3 DNA: TGCGCCAGCAGCCAAAGAAGCGGGAGCTTTTACGAGCAGTACTTC
CDR3 protein: CASSQRSGSFYEQYF

J gene: TRBJ2-2
V gene: TRBV7-3
D gene: TRBD2
clone size: many
CDR3 length: 15
CDR3 DNA: TGTGCCAGCAGTGTACTAGCGGGTGACACCGGGGAGCTGTTTTTT
CDR3 protein: CASSVLAGDTGELFF

J gene: TRBJ2-7
V gene: TRBV19
D gene: .
clone size: few
CDR3 length: 16
CDR3 DNA: TGTGCCAGTAGTCCCTGGACTACCGGGGCGTTACGAGGGCAGTACTTC
CDR3 protein: CASSPWTTGALRGQYF